One and the same sample provided the 8 T cell receptor beta chains below, sequenced in a study of T-cell reconstitution after alpha-beta-depleted transplantation in children. Preparation of the TCRbeta library used unique molecular identifiers. TCRdb used MiXCR to reprocess the PCR reads, holding one entry per CDR3 protein. This table holds around 960,000 distinct CDR3 sequences, about 31% found once. Sequencing was performed on PBMCs, mostly from graft donor cells, taken 360 days after TCRalphabeta/CD19-depleted stem cell transplant. The receptors come from a boy in the first two years of life who had a stem cell transplant for SCID, so the T cells may come from the graft donor.

V and J are TRBV5-1 and TRBJ2-3; D is undetermined. The CDR3 covers 14 residues. V lost 1 base and J lost 4, with 10 bases in between. Germline loops: CDR1 SGHRS, CDR2 YFSETQ. CDR3 in DNA: TGCGCCAGCAGCTTGATGACTGGGGCAGATACGCAGTATTTT. Encoded protein: CASSLMTGADTQYF. Looking up the rest from reference TRBV5-1 and TRBJ2-3 gives the full variable domain: KAGVTQTPRYLIKTRGQQVTLSCSPISGHRSVSWYQQTPGQGLQFLFEYFSETQRNKGNFPGRFSGRQFSNSRSEMNVSTLELGDSALYLCASSLMTGADTQYFGPGTRLTVL.

The chain links TRBV4-2 to TRBJ2-3; 14 positions match TRBD2. J was trimmed by 0 bases and V by 1 base; bases with no gene match: 15. Germline loops: CDR1 LGHNA, CDR2 YNFKEQ. The CDR3 is 22 amino acids. CDR3 amino acids: CASSQVNPLGLAGGTSTDTQYF. The CDR3 DNA is TGTGCCAGCAGCCAAGTCAATCCCCTCGGACTAGCGGGGGGTACTAGCACAGATACGCAGTATTTT.

V gene TRBV5-1 combines with J gene TRBJ2-1, with TRBD1 identical over 7 bases. Germline V gives CDR1 SGHRS, CDR2 YFSETQ. The CDR3 sequence is 14 residues long. Germline trimming cut 2 bases from V and 9 bases from J; bases unmatched to any gene: 8. CDR3 coding DNA: TGCGCCAGCAGCTTACACAGGGGACGGGGTGAGCAGTTCTTC. Translating it yields CASSLHRGRGEQFF. The full variable domain, its missing parts supplied by reference TRBV5-1 and TRBJ2-1, is KAGVTQTPRYLIKTRGQQVTLSCSPISGHRSVSWYQQTPGQGLQFLFEYFSETQRNKGNFPGRFSGRQFSNSRSEMNVSTLELGDSALYLCASSLHRGRGEQFFGPGTRLTVL.

This clonotype has a handful of counts. This rearrangement joins TRBV15 to TRBJ1-4; TRBD1 is a possible D gene (6 bases). The CDR3 extends over 14 amino acids. Trimming stripped 0 bases from V and 6 bases from J, with 8 bases between. Looked up from germline, CDR1 is LNHNV and CDR2 is YYDKDF (reference sequence). The CDR3 loop is CATSREQGDEKLFF. The CDR3 DNA follows: TGTGCCACCAGCAGAGAACAGGGCGATGAAAAACTGTTTTTT.

This clonotype was seen only a few times. V gene TRBV5-1 combines with J gene TRBJ2-1, with unresolved D. The CDR3 extends over 15 amino acids. CDR1 is SGHRS and CDR2 is YFSETQ in the germline V gene. Trimming pared 0 bases from V and 1 base from J, leaving 8 bases between. CDR3 protein: CASSLDSTSYNEQFF. CDR3 nucleotides: TGCGCCAGCAGCTTGGACTCAACGTCCTACAATGAGCAGTTCTTC.

Only a few counts were recorded for this clonotype. This chain uses TRBV4-1 with TRBJ2-1, with D tentatively TRBD2 (7 bases). Trimming pared 0 bases from V and 10 bases from J, leaving 16 bases between. The CDR3 loop spans 15 amino acids. Germline CDR1 is MGHRA and CDR2 is YSYEKL. CDR3 sequence (DNA): TGCGCCAGCAGCCAAGAAGGGGGGGTTGTGAGGGAGCAGTTCTTC. Residues: CASSQEGGVVREQFF.

There are a few counts of this clonotype. The chain couples TRBV28 to TRBJ1-3; TRBD1 might be the D (6 bases). Trimming removed 6 bases at V and 6 bases at J, with 15 bases between. Germline V lookup: CDR1 MDHEN, CDR2 SYDVKM. The CDR3 runs to 14 residues. CDR3 sequence reads: CASSFRTVKNTIYF. The CDR3 DNA reads TGTGCCAGCAGCTTCCGGACAGTAAAAAACACCATATATTTT.

The chain employs TRBV3-1 and TRBJ2-7, with D possibly matching TRBD2 (7 bases). Germline V gene data show CDR1 as LGHDT and CDR2 as YNNKEL (reference sequence). This CDR3 region has 17 residues. The ends were cut back, 5 bases at V and 0 bases at J, with 20 bases in the middle. CDR3 nucleotides: TGTGCCAGCAGCGGGAGAAGGGGGGGACTGATCTCCTACGAGCAGTACTTC. This encodes CASSGRRGGLISYEQYF.